Sequencing of this T cell receptor beta chain was carried out in a study of control samples from healthy donors and cancer patients. CDR3 length: 23 residues. The repertoire was sequenced with immunoSEQ multiplex PCR; TCRdb's copy has only in-frame clones and lacks some. The data hold 95,000 to 100,000 clones, with 75% to 90% observed a single time. Sequenced: blood. The chain employs TRBV21-1 and TRBJ1-5; TRBD1 is taken as the D call from the table, unchecked against the DNA. TRBV21-1 is a listed pseudogene. This clonotype originated in a man younger than 45 in good health. The CDR3 region has the DNA TGTGCCAGCAGCAAACGTTTACTACCCAGCGGGACAGGCCTCCCCTATAGCAATCAGCCCCAGCATTTT. Translation gives CASSKRLLPSGTGLPYSNQPQHF.